A single sample gave rise to the 11 T cell receptor beta chains below, sequenced in a study of tissue T cells after allogeneic stem cell transplantation. TCRdb's copy holds only in-frame clones and misses some; the assay was immunoSEQ multiplex PCR. In the table there are tens of thousands of clones, 72% of which are singletons. Source material: spleen. The receptor set was obtained from a female BALB/c mouse in good health. The MHC haplotype of the strain is H2-d.

Points on this clone: Genes and germline come from the mouse. The sequence runs out 1 residue before the end of the CDR3; the remainder is reconstructed from the germline J gene. The chain carries TRBV13-3 and TRBJ1-5; TRBD1 matches 7 bases. Germline lookup yields CDR1 NNHDY and CDR2 SYVADS. CDR3 length: 14 residues. J lost 3 bases, V lost 2 bases, and 2 bases had no gene match. CDR3 sequence reads: CASSDGTVNQAPLF. The covered CDR3 bases are TGTGCCAGCAGTGACGGGACAGTCAACCAGGCTCCGCTT.

In the case of this clone: Germline and genes here are mouse. Read data end 1 residue before the CDR3 end; the end is taken from the germline J gene. J is TRBJ1-4 and V is TRBV13-1; 11 nucleotides line up with TRBD1. Looked up from germline, CDR1 is NSHNY and CDR2 is SYGAGN. This CDR3 contains 15 residues. The ends lost 1 base at V and 7 bases at J; junction bases unmatched: 3. CDR3 DNA, as far as it was read: TGTGCCAGCAGTGATATGGGACAGGGGGGCGAAAGATTATTT. This translates into CASSDMGQGGERLF. The CDR3 reads in full as CASSDMGQGGERLFF. The full variable domain, rest sourced from reference TRBV13-1 and TRBJ1-4, is EAAVTQSPRNKVTVTGGNVTLSCRQTNSHNYMYWYRQDTGHGLRLIHYSYGAGNLRIGDVPDGYKATRTTQEDFFLLLELASPSQTSLYFCASSDMGQGGERLFFGHGTKLSVL.

A word on this clone: Mouse gene names and germline throughout. The CDR3 end is not reached by the read, which stops 1 residue before it; the germline J gene fills it in. V is TRBV13-1 and J is TRBJ2-5; 8 positions match TRBD2. The CDR3 contains 14 residues. CDR1 is NSHNY, CDR2 SYGAGN, per germline. Unmatched junction bases numbered 3, after V lost 3 bases and J lost 3 bases. CDR3 in amino acids: CASSVLGEQDTQYF. The sequenced CDR3 bases are TGTGCCAGCAGTGTACTGGGGGAGCAAGACACCCAGTAC.

This clone was observed a single time. Any gene name here is a mouse gene name. Coverage ceases 1 residue before the CDR3 finishes, and the germline J gene fills in the end. The chain has TRBV19 and TRBJ1-4, with D tentatively TRBD1 (5 bases). The CDR3 sequence is 14 residues long. Trimming stripped 2 bases from V and 2 bases from J, with 7 bases between. Germline assignment: CDR1 FNHDT and CDR2 SITEND (reference sequence). The CDR3 sequence is CASSIRGSNERLFF. Partial CDR3 DNA: TGTGCCAGCAGTATCCGGGGGTCCAACGAAAGATTATTT.

As concerns this clone: Gene names are mouse gene names. The read is 1 residue too short to cover the CDR3 end, so that end is filled in from the germline J gene. The V gene is TRBV13-3, the J gene TRBJ2-7; 11 bases align to TRBD2. With 5 bases clipped from V and 1 base from J, the junction kept 2 bases outside the gene matches. This CDR3 comprises 14 residues. Germline CDR1 reads NNHDY; CDR2 reads SYVADS. CDR3: CASRRTGGSYEQYF. Incomplete CDR3 DNA: TGTGCCAGCAGGCGGACTGGGGGGTCCTATGAACAGTAC.

This clone showed up just once. These gene names are mouse names. The read ends 1 residue early relative to the CDR3; the germline J gene fills the gap. The genes are TRBV20 and TRBJ2-1; possibly TRBD1 for D (5 bases). The CDR3 length is 15 residues. CDR1 GFQATS and CDR2 STVNSAI come from the germline V gene. Trimming took 0 bases from V and 1 from J, leaving 10 bases between them. CDR3 residues: CGAREVRGNYAEQFF. The DNA read from the CDR3 is TGTGGTGCTAGGGAGGTTAGGGGAAACTATGCTGAGCAGTTC.

In regard to this clone: Gene names are mouse gene names. Read coverage stops 1 residue before the CDR3 terminus; the germline J gene supplies the remainder. The chain employs TRBV24 and TRBJ2-1; D uncertain. Trimming took off 2 bases at V and 2 bases at J, with 10 bases between the two ends. The CDR3 is made up of 15 amino acids. Germline lookup yields CDR1 KGHTA and CDR2 FRNEEI. CDR3 protein: CASSLPGPHYAEQFF. CDR3 DNA (partial): TGTGCCAGCAGTCTGCCGGGCCCGCACTATGCTGAGCAGTTC.

To note about this clone: Gene and germline names: mouse. The observed sequence ends 1 residue before the CDR3 terminus, with the missing tail filled in from the germline J gene. The chain combines TRBV5 with TRBJ2-7; D is uncertain. This CDR3 region has 16 residues. V was pared by 0 bases and J by 0 bases, with 12 bases between. From germline, CDR1 is LGHNA and CDR2 YNLKQL (reference sequence). CDR3 sequence: CASSQDSGSSSYEQYF. The covered CDR3 bases are TGTGCCAGCAGCCAAGATTCGGGGTCCAGCTCCTATGAACAGTAC.

This clone was detected only a few times. Genes and germline come from the mouse. The read comes to an end 1 residue before the CDR3 does, leaving the germline J gene to fill in the end. This rearrangement joins TRBV20 to TRBJ1-4; 9 bases line up with TRBD1. The junction had 7 bases not matched to a gene; V was cut back by 7 bases and J by 7 bases. This CDR3 spans 13 amino acids. CDR1 and CDR2 (germline): GFQATS, STVNSAI. This chain's CDR3 is CGGPGQGTERLFF. The covered CDR3 bases are TGTGGTGGCCCGGGACAGGGTACCGAAAGATTATTT.

About this clone itself: The genes and germline here are from mouse. The DNA ends 1 residue before the CDR3 does, and the rest of the CDR3 is filled in from the germline J gene. The genes are TRBV13-1 and TRBJ1-1; no firm D call. Germline CDR1 NSHNY, CDR2 SYGAGN. Trimming removed 0 bases at V and 4 bases at J, with 10 bases between. CDR3 length: 14 residues. CDR3 DNA (partial): TGTGCCAGCAGTGATGCACAGTGGACCACAGAAGTCTTC. Its translation is CASSDAQWTTEVF. The whole CDR3 region reads CASSDAQWTTEVFF.

Concerning this clone: Each gene name is a mouse one. The DNA read from the CDR3 is TGTGCCAGCGGTCCGGGACAGAATAATTCGCCCCTCTAC. This gives the protein CASGPGQNNSPLY. In full, the CDR3 reads CASGPGQNNSPLYF. The J gene is TRBJ1-6, the V gene TRBV13-2; 7 positions agree with TRBD1. The observed sequence ends 1 residue before the CDR3 terminus, with the missing tail filled in from the germline J gene. TRBJ1-6 is filed as an ORF, its function uncertain. Losses at the gene ends were 4 bases for V and 5 bases for J; bases not matched to a gene: 3. Germline loops: CDR1 NNHNN, CDR2 SYGAGS (reference sequence). The CDR3 contains 14 residues.